The next 17 T cell receptor beta chains were all read from a single sample in a study of beta chain features in type 1 diabetes. Investigators reverse transcribed all isolated RNA, so they sequenced expressed TCRB transcripts. Assay used: immunoSEQ multiplex PCR; TCRdb lists only in-frame clones, some missing. The sample has fewer than 650,000 clones, around 15% seen once; the top ten hold about 0.097%. Sequenced input: naive CD4+ T cells from blood. The source is a man aged 18 to 30 in good health.

The table lists this clone with a few counts. The CDR3 nucleotides read TGTGCCAGCAGCCAAGTCCGACTAGCGGAGCAGTTCTTC. This translates into CASSQVRLAEQFF. This chain uses TRBV14 with TRBJ2-1, with 8 bases identical to TRBD2. CDR3 length: 13 residues. V lost 1 base and J lost 10; bases outside the gene matches: 3. CDR1 is SGHDN and CDR2 is FVKESK in the germline V gene. The whole variable domain, remainder taken from reference TRBV14 and TRBJ2-1, is EAGVTQFPSHSVIEKGQTVTLRCDPISGHDNLYWYRRVMGKEIKFLLHFVKESKQDESGMPNNRFLAERTGGTYSTLKVQPAELEDSGVYFCASSQVRLAEQFFGPGTRLTVL.

This clone was counted only a few times. The J gene is TRBJ2-2, the V gene TRBV28; D may correspond to TRBD1 or TRBD2 (6 bases each). V was clipped by 6 bases and J by 7 bases, with 15 bases between them. CDR1 MDHEN and CDR2 SYDVKM come from the germline V gene. The length of the CDR3 is 14 residues. DNA for the CDR3: TGTGCCAGCAGGCATACAGGGAGGATCGGGGAGCTGTTTTTT. This translates into CASRHTGRIGELFF.

This chain joins TRBV29-1 and TRBJ2-7, with 8 bases aligning to TRBD1. In germline, CDR1 is SQVTM, CDR2 ANQGSEA. The ends lost 5 bases at V and 4 bases at J; junction bases unmatched: 1. The CDR3 spans 11 residues. The CDR3 loop reads CSVNRGYEQYF. CDR3 DNA: TGCAGCGTTAACAGGGGGTACGAGCAGTACTTC.

The genes are TRBV5-1 and TRBJ2-1, with 7 positions matching TRBD1. The germline V gene encodes CDR1 SGHRS and CDR2 YFSETQ. V was clipped by 2 bases and J by 9 bases; unmatched bases: 11. CDR3 length: 15 residues. Here the CDR3 reads CASSLEGGASSEQFF. The CDR3 DNA follows: TGCGCCAGCAGCTTAGAAGGGGGCGCCTCAAGTGAGCAGTTCTTC.

The gene calls are TRBV28 and TRBJ1-5; D gene uncertain. There are 16 residues in the CDR3. The V and J ends lost 6 bases and 2 bases respectively, with 17 bases between them. Per germline, CDR1 MDHEN and CDR2 SYDVKM. In DNA form, the CDR3 reads TGTGCCAGCAGCCACGGACGGTCCCCGGGCAATCAGCCCCAGCATTTT. Translation gives CASSHGRSPGNQPQHF.

The chain combines TRBV10-3 with TRBJ1-3, with 7 nucleotides matching TRBD1. The germline V gene has CDR1 ENHRY and CDR2 SYGVKD. This CDR3 comprises 15 residues. V gave up 6 bases and J gave up 0 bases; unmatched junction bases: 5. The chain's CDR3 is CAIRPRDSSGNTIYF. The CDR3 DNA reads as TGTGCCATCAGGCCCAGGGACAGCTCTGGAAACACCATATATTTT.

This clone was picked up a small number of times. The DNA for the CDR3 is TGTGCCAGCAGCAAAGGGAGGTGTGCGAGTGTGGATCAGCCCCAGCATTTT. It encodes CASSKGRCASVDQPQHF. V and J are TRBV21-1 and TRBJ1-5. TRBV21-1 is noted as a pseudogene. CDR3 length equals 17 residues.

V usage is TRBV7-2 and J usage is TRBJ2-2, with 10 bases matching TRBD2. This CDR3 is 15 amino acids long. Germline lookup yields CDR1 SGHTA and CDR2 FQGNSA. Trimming took 5 bases from V and 5 from J; bases not matched to a gene: 5. This CDR3 reads CASSGRTSGTGELFF. CDR3 nucleotide sequence: TGTGCCAGCAGCGGACGGACTAGCGGTACCGGGGAGCTGTTTTTT.

The CDR3 DNA is TGTGCCATCAGTAAAGCGGGAGAAGGCTACAATGAGCAGTTCTTC. This sequence encodes CAISKAGEGYNEQFF. V gene TRBV10-3 combines with J gene TRBJ2-1; 8 bases fit TRBD2. Germline V gene lookup returns CDR1 ENHRY and CDR2 SYGVKD. This CDR3 contains 15 residues. Trimming cost V 5 bases and J 3 bases; bases outside gene matches: 6.

This clone was picked up a small number of times. The V call is TRBV30, the J call TRBJ2-3, with TRBD1 as a possible D gene (6 bases). In germline, CDR1 is GTSNPN, CDR2 SVGIG (reference sequence). Trimming shortened V by 3 bases and J by 3 bases, and 10 bases separated the two germline ends. CDR3 length equals 13 residues. The CDR3 region is CAWSRQVTDTQYF. CDR3 in DNA: TGTGCCTGGAGCCGACAGGTGACAGATACGCAGTATTTT.

This chain uses TRBV4-1 with TRBJ2-6; 7 bases align to TRBD1. In germline, CDR1 is MGHRA, CDR2 YSYEKL. V was pared by 3 bases and J by 0 bases, with 11 bases of the junction left unmatched. The length of the CDR3 is 19 residues. CDR3 coding DNA: TGCGCCAGCAGCCAGGCGGTGGGACAGCAATTCTCTGGGGCCAACGTCCTGACTTTC. The encoded protein is CASSQAVGQQFSGANVLTF.

This clone was detected only a few times. As DNA, the CDR3 is TGTGCCAGCAGCTTGGGACAGGGGTATCAGCCCCAGCATTTT. Translating it yields CASSLGQGYQPQHF. The chain uses TRBV7-2 and TRBJ1-5; TRBD1 agrees at 10 bases. The CDR3 is 14 residues long. The trim removed 3 bases at V and 5 bases at J, leaving 1 base unmatched. Looked up from germline, CDR1 is SGHTA and CDR2 is FQGNSA.

This clone was detected a few times. The chain employs TRBV5-1 and TRBJ2-5; TRBD1 agrees at 7 bases. The J call may not be correct, given that the DNA end is closer to TRBJ2-7. Per the germline V gene, CDR1 is SGHRS and CDR2 is YFSETQ. The CDR3 contains 16 residues. DNA of the CDR3: TGCGCCAGCAGCTCCTTGACAGGGCGCCTTTCCTACGAGCAGTACTTC. Its protein product is CASSSLTGRLSYEQYF.

This clone was observed a handful of times. The chain carries TRBV7-2 and TRBJ1-5; weak D call: TRBD1 (5 bases). Germline CDR1 SGHTA, CDR2 FQGNSA. The CDR3 runs 16 residues. V lost 2 bases and J 1 base, leaving 12 bases between the germline ends. The CDR3 sequence: CASSLWGSRSNQPQHF. The DNA of the CDR3 is TGTGCCAGCAGCTTATGGGGGTCCAGGAGCAATCAGCCCCAGCATTTT. Full variable domain (remainder filled in from reference TRBV7-2 and TRBJ1-5): GAGVSQSPSNKVTEKGKDVELRCDPISGHTALYWYRQSLGQGLEFLIYFQGNSAPDKSGLPSDRFSAERTGGSVSTLTIQRTQQEDSAVYLCASSLWGSRSNQPQHFGDGTRLSIL.

Here the CDR3 reads CASSLSVRGTDTQYF. CDR3 nucleotide sequence: TGTGCCAGCAGCTTATCGGTCAGGGGGACAGATACGCAGTATTTT. The genes are TRBV7-6 and TRBJ2-3; 7 bases agree with TRBD1. V shed 2 bases and J 3 bases; nucleotides not matched to a gene: 5. CDR3 size: 15 residues. CDR1 is SGHVS and CDR2 is FNYEAQ in the germline V gene.

As concerns this clone: Other DNA sequences of this sample code for an identical CDR3. The V gene is TRBV5-1, the J gene TRBJ2-5, with a tentative D call TRBD2 (5 bases). Germline-derived CDR1 and CDR2 are SGHRS and YFSETQ. V was cut by 4 bases and J by 1 base, with 8 bases left in between. The CDR3 is 13 amino acids. Here the CDR3 DNA reads TGCGCCAGCAGCCCAGGACTCCAAGAGACCCAGTACTTC. This gives the protein CASSPGLQETQYF.

V usage is TRBV10-3 and J usage is TRBJ2-1; 9 bases fit TRBD1. V lost 4 bases and J lost 5; bases outside the gene matches: 6. The CDR3 consists of 15 residues. Germline loops: CDR1 ENHRY, CDR2 SYGVKD. The CDR3 region is CAISAPGTGNNEQFF. The CDR3 region has the DNA TGTGCCATCAGTGCTCCCGGGACAGGGAACAATGAGCAGTTCTTC.